Shown below are 5 T cell receptor beta chains from a single sample sequenced in a study of T cell changes during pregnancy in multiple sclerosis. Produced via immunoSEQ multiplex PCR; TCRdb's table is partial and in-frame only. The repertoire holds 55,000 to 75,000 clones, with 90% to 95% as singletons. Sample: peripheral blood, taken after pregnancy. Receptors originate from a female donor with multiple sclerosis, enrolled in a pregnancy study.

The chain is built from TRBV7-2 and TRBJ2-7; 10 nucleotides agree with TRBD1. The germline V gene has CDR1 SGHTA and CDR2 FQGNSA. Unmatched junction bases numbered 6, after V lost 3 bases and J lost 4 bases. The CDR3 has 15 residues. DNA for the CDR3: TGTGCCAGCAGCTTTTTGACAGGGGGCGTTTACGAGCAGTACTTC. It is translated as CASSFLTGGVYEQYF.

CDR3 nucleotide sequence: TGTGCCAGCAGCTTAGAGAGATGGGAGGTGCGTGAAAAACTGTTTTTT. Amino acids: CASSLERWEVREKLFF. The V and J genes are TRBV11-2 and TRBJ1-4; D remains ambiguous. The CDR3 runs to 16 residues. The germline gives CDR1 SGHAT, CDR2 FQNNGV. V lost 0 bases, J lost 7 bases, and 15 bases lay in between.

CDR3 bases: TGTGCCAGCAGCTTGGCGGTAAAAAAAGACAATGAGCAGTTCTTC. It yields the protein CASSLAVKKDNEQFF. The chain combines TRBV5-6 with TRBJ2-1; D ambiguous. The length of the CDR3 is 15 residues. CDR1 is SGHDT, CDR2 YYEEEE, per germline. The V end lost 0 bases, the J end lost 5 bases, and 12 bases lay between the germline ends. Full variable domain (remainder filled in from reference TRBV5-6 and TRBJ2-1): DAGVTQSPTHLIKTRGQQVTLRCSPKSGHDTVSWYQQALGQGPQFIFQYYEEEERQRGNFPDRFSGHQFPNYSSELNVNALLLGDSALYLCASSLAVKKDNEQFFGPGTRLTVL.

V and J are TRBV5-1 and TRBJ2-7; 9 nucleotides line up with TRBD1. After removal of 3 bases from V and 6 bases from J, the junction contained 10 bases not matched to a gene. The germline V gene encodes CDR1 SGHRS and CDR2 YFSETQ. The CDR3 extends over 15 amino acids. CDR3 residues: CASSSSPGQGAEQYF. In nucleotides, the CDR3 is TGCGCCAGCAGCTCGTCACCGGGACAGGGTGCCGAGCAGTACTTC.

The gene calls are TRBV25-1 and TRBJ2-1, with TRBD2 matching 9 bases. V lost 2 bases and J lost 10; bases outside the gene matches: 9. The CDR3 consists of 15 residues. The V gene's germline CDR1 is MGHDK and CDR2 SYGVNS. The CDR3 protein is CASSEARGRALEQFF. The CDR3 region has the DNA TGTGCCAGCAGTGAAGCACGCGGGAGGGCCTTAGAGCAGTTCTTC.